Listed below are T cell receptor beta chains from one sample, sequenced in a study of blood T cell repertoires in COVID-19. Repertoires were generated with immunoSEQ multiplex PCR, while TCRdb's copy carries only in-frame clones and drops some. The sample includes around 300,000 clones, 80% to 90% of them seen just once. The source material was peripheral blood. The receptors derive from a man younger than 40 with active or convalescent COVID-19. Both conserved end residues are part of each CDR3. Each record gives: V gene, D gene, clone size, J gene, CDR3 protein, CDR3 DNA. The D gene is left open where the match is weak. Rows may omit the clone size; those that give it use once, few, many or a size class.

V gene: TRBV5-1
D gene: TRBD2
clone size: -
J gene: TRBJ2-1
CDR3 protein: CASSLLGTSGANEQFF
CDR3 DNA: TGCGCCAGCAGCCTTCTCGGGACTAGCGGGGCAAATGAGCAGTTCTTC

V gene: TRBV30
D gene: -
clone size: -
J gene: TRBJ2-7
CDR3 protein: CAWSPLLTGRGYEQYF
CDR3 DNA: TGTGCCTGGAGTCCTCTCCTCACAGGGAGGGGGTACGAGCAGTACTTC

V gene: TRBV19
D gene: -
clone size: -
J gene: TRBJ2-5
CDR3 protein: CASSIFGQKETQYF
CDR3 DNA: TGTGCCAGTAGTATCTTCGGACAGAAAGAGACCCAGTACTTC

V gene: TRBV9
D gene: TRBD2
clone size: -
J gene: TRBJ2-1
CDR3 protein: CASSVGAGGHNEQFF
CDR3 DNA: TGTGCCAGCAGCGTAGGAGCGGGAGGACACAATGAGCAGTTCTTC

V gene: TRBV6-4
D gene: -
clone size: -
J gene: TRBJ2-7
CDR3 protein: CASSDWRREQNYEQYF
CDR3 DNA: TGTGCCAGCAGTGACTGGAGGAGAGAACAGAACTACGAGCAGTACTTC

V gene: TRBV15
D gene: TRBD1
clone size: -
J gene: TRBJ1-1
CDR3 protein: CATRDSRNTEAFF
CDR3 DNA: TGTGCCACCCGGGACAGCCGGAACACTGAAGCTTTCTTT

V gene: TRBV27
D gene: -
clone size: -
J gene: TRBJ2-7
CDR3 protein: CASSSPYLRGRYEQYF
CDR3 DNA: TGTGCCAGCAGTTCCCCATACCTTCGCGGCCGCTACGAGCAGTACTTC

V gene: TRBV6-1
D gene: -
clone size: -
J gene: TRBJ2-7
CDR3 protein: CASSESGPTNGEQYF
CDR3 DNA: TGTGCCAGCAGTGAATCTGGGCCTACCAACGGCGAGCAGTACTTC

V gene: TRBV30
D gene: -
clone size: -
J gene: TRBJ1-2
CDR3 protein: CAWSVGRDYGYTF
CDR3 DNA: TGTGCCTGGAGTGTTGGCAGGGACTATGGCTACACCTTC

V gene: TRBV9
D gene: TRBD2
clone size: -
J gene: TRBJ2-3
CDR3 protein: CASSVAAGGLSSTDTQYF
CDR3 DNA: TGTGCCAGCAGCGTAGCAGCGGGGGGGTTATCTAGCACAGATACGCAGTATTTT

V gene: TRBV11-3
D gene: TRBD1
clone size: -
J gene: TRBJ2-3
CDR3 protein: CASIGQGAGDTQYF
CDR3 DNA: TGTGCCAGCATCGGACAGGGGGCAGGTGATACGCAGTATTTT

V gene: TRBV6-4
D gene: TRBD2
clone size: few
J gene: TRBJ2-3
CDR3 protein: CASSSGGATDTQYF
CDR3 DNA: TGTGCCAGCAGTAGCGGGGGGGCCACAGATACGCAGTATTTT

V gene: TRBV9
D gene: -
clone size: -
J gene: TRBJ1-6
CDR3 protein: CASSVGSSSYNSPLHF
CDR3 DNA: TGTGCCAGCAGCGTAGGTTCCAGCTCCTATAATTCACCCCTCCACTTT

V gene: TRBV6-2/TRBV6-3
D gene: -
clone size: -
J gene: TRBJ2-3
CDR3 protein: CASSYSLTRKAVDTQYF
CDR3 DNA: TGTGCCAGCAGTTACTCGTTGACTAGAAAGGCAGTAGATACGCAGTATTTT

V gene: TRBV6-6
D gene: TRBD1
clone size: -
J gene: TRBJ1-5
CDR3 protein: CASRLSGQGRNQPQHF
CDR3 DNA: TGTGCCAGCAGACTGTCTGGACAGGGGCGCAATCAGCCCCAGCATTTT

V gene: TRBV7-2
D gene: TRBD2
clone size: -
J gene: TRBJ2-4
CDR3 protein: CASSLGLAGGPFAKNIQYF
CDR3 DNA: TGTGCCAGCAGCCTGGGACTAGCGGGAGGGCCTTTCGCCAAAAACATTCAGTACTTC

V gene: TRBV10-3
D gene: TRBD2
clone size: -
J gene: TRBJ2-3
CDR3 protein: CAISSIEAGGLEAQYF
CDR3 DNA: TGTGCCATCAGTTCCATTGAAGCGGGAGGGTTGGAAGCGCAGTATTTT

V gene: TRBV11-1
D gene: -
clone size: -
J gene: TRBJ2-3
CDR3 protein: CASRLHWEDTQYF
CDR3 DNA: TGTGCCAGCAGACTCCACTGGGAGGATACGCAGTATTTT

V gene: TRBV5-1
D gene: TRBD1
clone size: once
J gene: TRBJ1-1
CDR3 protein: CASSARQGAGTEAFF
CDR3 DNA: TGCGCCAGCAGCGCCCGACAGGGGGCTGGGACTGAAGCTTTCTTT

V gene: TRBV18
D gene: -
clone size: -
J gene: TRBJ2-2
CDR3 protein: CASSPAGLRGGELFF
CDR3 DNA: TGTGCCAGCTCACCCGCCGGACTTCGGGGCGGGGAGCTGTTTTTT

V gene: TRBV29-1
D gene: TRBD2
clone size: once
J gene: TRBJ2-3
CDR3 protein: CSVGRRGAFTDTQYF
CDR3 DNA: TGCAGCGTTGGAAGGCGGGGGGCCTTCACAGATACGCAGTATTTT

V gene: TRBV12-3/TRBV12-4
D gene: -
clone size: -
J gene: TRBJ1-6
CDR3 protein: CASRRYRNSPLHF
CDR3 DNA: TGTGCCAGCAGGAGGTATCGTAATTCACCCCTCCACTTT

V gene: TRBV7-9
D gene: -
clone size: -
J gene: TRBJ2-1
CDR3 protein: CASSSLLRGFF
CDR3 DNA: TGTGCCAGCAGTTCCCTCCTGCGAGGGTTCTTC

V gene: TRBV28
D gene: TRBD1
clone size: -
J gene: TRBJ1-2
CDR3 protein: CASSSTPGQSHGYTF
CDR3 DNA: TGTGCCAGCAGTTCGACTCCGGGACAGAGCCATGGCTACACCTTC

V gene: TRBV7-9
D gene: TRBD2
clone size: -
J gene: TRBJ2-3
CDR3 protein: CASSLVTSGTSTDTQYF
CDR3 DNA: TGTGCCAGCAGCTTAGTTACTAGCGGGACTAGCACAGATACGCAGTATTTT

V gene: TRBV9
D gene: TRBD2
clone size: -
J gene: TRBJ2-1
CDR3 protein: CASSASSGRAGNEQFF
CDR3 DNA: TGTGCCAGCAGCGCCTCTAGCGGGAGGGCCGGGAATGAGCAGTTCTTC

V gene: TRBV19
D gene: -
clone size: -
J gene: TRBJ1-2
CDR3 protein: CASSVSTGFGYTF
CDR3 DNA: TGTGCCAGTAGTGTGTCCACAGGGTTTGGCTACACCTTC

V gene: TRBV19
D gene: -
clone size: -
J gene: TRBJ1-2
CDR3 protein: CASSMLTGWNGYTF
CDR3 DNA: TGTGCCAGTAGTATGTTGACAGGCTGGAATGGCTACACCTTC